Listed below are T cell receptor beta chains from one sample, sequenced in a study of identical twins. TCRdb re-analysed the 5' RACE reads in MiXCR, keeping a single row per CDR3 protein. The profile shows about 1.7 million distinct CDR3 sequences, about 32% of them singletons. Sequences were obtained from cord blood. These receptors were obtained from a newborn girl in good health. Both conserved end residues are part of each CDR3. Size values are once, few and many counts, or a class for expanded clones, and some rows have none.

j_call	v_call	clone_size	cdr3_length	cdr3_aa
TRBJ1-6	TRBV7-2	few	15	CASSTNRGGNSPLHF
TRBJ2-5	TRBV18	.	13	CASSPNLGKTQYF
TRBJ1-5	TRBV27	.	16	CASSRYREGGNQPQHF
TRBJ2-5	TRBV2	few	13	CAVHRNLQETQYF
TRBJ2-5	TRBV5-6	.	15	CAGSLVSAPGETQYF
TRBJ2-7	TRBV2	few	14	CAGFGTTEAYEQYF
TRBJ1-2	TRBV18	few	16	CASSPLPDRAVYGYTF
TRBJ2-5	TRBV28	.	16	CASSLPQTGVGETQYF
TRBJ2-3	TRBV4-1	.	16	CASSQRRATSTDTQYF
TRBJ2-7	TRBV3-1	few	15	CASSQGVVWGYEQYF
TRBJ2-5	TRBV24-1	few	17	CATSANPRLAGQETQYF
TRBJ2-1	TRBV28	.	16	CASSLVGTSEDNEQFF
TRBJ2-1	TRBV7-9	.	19	CASSLVWTRSTENYNEQFF
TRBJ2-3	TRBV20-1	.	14	CSARSGGNTDTQYF
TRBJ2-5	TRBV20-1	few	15	CSASKLAGEGMTQYF
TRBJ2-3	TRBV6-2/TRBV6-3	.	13	CASSYGFLDTQYF
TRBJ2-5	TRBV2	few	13	CASSAEGQETQYF
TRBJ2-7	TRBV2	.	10	CASRSEVQYF
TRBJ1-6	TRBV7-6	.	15	CASSLTGGSDSPLHF
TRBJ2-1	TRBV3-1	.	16	CASSPAPGPPHNEQFF
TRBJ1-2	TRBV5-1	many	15	CASSLGGPWNYGYTF
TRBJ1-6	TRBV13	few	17	CASSWVQGASYNSPLHF
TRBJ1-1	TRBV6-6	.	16	CASSDPRERLNTEAFF
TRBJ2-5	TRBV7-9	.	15	CASTTRDLKRETQYF
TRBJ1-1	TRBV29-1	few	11	CSVQENTEAFF
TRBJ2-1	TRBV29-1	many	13	CSVVGGTYNEQFF
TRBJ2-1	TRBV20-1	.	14	CSAKRLASFYEQFF
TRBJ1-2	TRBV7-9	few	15	CASSPSGGRSYGYTF
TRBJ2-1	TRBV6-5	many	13	CASRTSGRNEQFF
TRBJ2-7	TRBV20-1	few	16	CSARVGRNWYSYEQYF
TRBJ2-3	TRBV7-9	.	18	CASSYPEKQGAFTDTQYF
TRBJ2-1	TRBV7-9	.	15	CASSLITGTWNEQFF
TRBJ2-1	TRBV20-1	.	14	CSARGGLAENEQFF
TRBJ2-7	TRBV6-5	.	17	CASSYQASGSPPNERYF
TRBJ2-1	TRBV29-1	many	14	CSVHSHPSYNEQFF
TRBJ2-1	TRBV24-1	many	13	CATSSNGGNEQFF
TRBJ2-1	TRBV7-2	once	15	CASSDTRDRSYEQFF
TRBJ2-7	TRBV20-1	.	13	CSASPGSLYEQYF
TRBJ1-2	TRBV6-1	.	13	CASSERGPYGYTF
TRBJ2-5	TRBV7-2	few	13	CASSFFWKETQYF
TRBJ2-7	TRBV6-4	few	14	CASLREPILYEQYF